One sample yielded the 21 T cell receptor beta chains listed below, sequenced in a study of T-cell reconstitution after alpha-beta-depleted transplantation in children. Library preparation (for TCRbeta) was performed with unique molecular identifiers. TCRdb re-called the PCR reads with MiXCR, one entry per CDR3 protein. There are approximately 490,000 distinct CDR3 sequences in the sample; roughly a tenth occur only once, and roughly 2.1% lies in the top ten. This specimen consisted of PBMCs, obtained before TCRalphabeta/CD19-depleted stem cell transplant. The receptors were gathered from a child aged 2 to 10 with inherited bone marrow failure, due to receive a stem cell transplant.

This clonotype has ten or more counts. The genes are TRBV28 and TRBJ2-1, with D perhaps TRBD1 or TRBD2 (5 bases each). V was shortened by 8 bases and J by 1 base, with 18 bases between the two germline ends. The germline gives CDR1 MDHEN, CDR2 SYDVKM. The length of the CDR3 is 16 residues. The CDR3 protein is CASFQPGTGSYNEQFF. The CDR3, as DNA: TGTGCCAGCTTCCAACCTGGGACCGGTTCCTACAATGAGCAGTTCTTC.

This clonotype has more than one count but fewer than ten. The chain couples TRBV18 to TRBJ1-4; D uncertain. Germline assignment: CDR1 KGHSH and CDR2 LQKENI. The CDR3 spans 15 residues. Trimming removed 3 bases from V and 0 bases from J, with 8 bases in between. The CDR3 DNA is TGTGCCAGCTCACCTCCTAGTGCAACTAATGAAAAACTGTTTTTT. Translating gives CASSPPSATNEKLFF. Based on the CDR3 plus reference TRBV18 and TRBJ1-4, the full variable domain is NAGVMQNPRHLVRRRGQEARLRCSPMKGHSHVYWYRQLPEEGLKFMVYLQKENIIDESGMPKERFSAEFPKEGPSILRIQQVVRGDSAAYFCASSPPSATNEKLFFGSGTQLSVL.

This clonotype was seen just once. The chain is built from TRBV20-1 and TRBJ2-3, with 7 bases lining up with TRBD2. This CDR3 comprises 15 residues. V shed 7 bases, J shed 2 bases, and the junction held 12 bases outside the gene matches. Germline CDR1 is DFQATT and CDR2 is SNEGSKA (reference sequence). The CDR3 reads CSGRGGGGITDTQYF. The CDR3, as DNA: TGCAGTGGCCGTGGCGGGGGAGGGATCACAGATACGCAGTATTTT.

This clonotype was counted between two and nine times. The rearrangement joins TRBV11-1 to TRBJ1-5; TRBD1 is a possible D gene (6 bases). V gave up 4 bases and J gave up 0 bases, with 19 bases separating them. Germline V CDR1 and CDR2: SGHAT, FQDESV (reference sequence). The CDR3 loop spans 18 amino acids. The CDR3 spells CASSSTWTAGTSNQPQHF. For the CDR3, the DNA is TGTGCCAGCAGCTCGACCTGGACAGCCGGGACTAGCAATCAGCCCCAGCATTTT.

The V gene is TRBV28, the J gene TRBJ1-1; weak D call: TRBD1 (5 bases). V was cut by 5 bases and J by 7 bases, with 17 bases left in between. CDR3 length: 14 amino acids. Germline values: CDR1 MDHEN, CDR2 SYDVKM. CDR3 loop: CASSGVGTLVEAFF. DNA for the CDR3: TGTGCCAGCAGTGGGGTCGGGACTCTGGTTGAAGCTTTCTTT.

The chain couples TRBV9 to TRBJ2-7; 9 positions agree with TRBD2. CDR3 size: 14 residues. Per germline, CDR1 SGDLS and CDR2 YYNGEE. V lost 10 bases, J lost 1 base, and 9 bases stayed unmatched. CDR3 sequence: CACHDLAGSYEQYF. The CDR3 region has the DNA TGTGCCTGCCATGACCTAGCGGGGTCCTACGAGCAGTACTTC.

This clonotype was detected ten times or more. The rearrangement uses TRBV4-1 and TRBJ2-1, with D hard to call. The CDR3 runs 14 residues. Germline loops: CDR1 MGHRA, CDR2 YSYEKL. Between the trimmed V and J ends, which lost 0 bases and 5 bases, there was a span of 8 bases. Here the CDR3 reads CASSQDLVDNEQFF. The CDR3 DNA sequence: TGCGCCAGCAGCCAAGATCTGGTAGACAATGAGCAGTTCTTC.

In this sample, this clonotype turned up a few times. The chain uses TRBV9 and TRBJ2-7; 9 bases align to TRBD1. After removal of 4 bases from V and 4 bases from J, the junction contained 21 bases not matched to a gene. CDR1 is SGDLS, CDR2 YYNGEE, per germline. CDR3 length equals 19 residues. The CDR3 sequence is CASSPRVSWDRESVYEQYF. DNA for the CDR3: TGTGCCAGCAGCCCTCGGGTCTCTTGGGACAGGGAAAGTGTGTACGAGCAGTACTTC.

Notes on this clonotype: One base away lies a much larger clone, so this may be a sequencing read error. The chain couples TRBV28 to TRBJ2-1; D not resolved. Germline lookup yields CDR1 MDHEN and CDR2 SYDVKM. The CDR3 sequence is 14 residues long. CDR3 sequence reads: CASSPPSRYNDQFF. CDR3 nucleotides: TGTGCCAGCAGTCCGCCGTCACGGTACAATGACCAGTTCTTC. The entire variable domain, with the rest obtained from reference TRBV28 and TRBJ2-1, is as follows: DVKVTQSSRYLVKRTGEKVFLECVQDMDHENMFWYRQDPGLGLRLIYFSYDVKMKEKGDIPEGYSVSREKKERFSLILESASTNQTSMYLCASSPPSRYNDQFFGPGTRLTVL.

J is TRBJ2-1 and V is TRBV20-1, with 7 bases that match TRBD1. Germline CDR1 reads DFQATT; CDR2 reads SNEGSKA (reference sequence). The CDR3 has 16 residues. V gave up 3 bases and J gave up 4 bases; unmatched junction bases: 12. CDR3 in amino acids: CSARGATQGWYNEQFF. The CDR3 DNA reads as TGCAGTGCTAGGGGGGCCACACAGGGGTGGTACAATGAGCAGTTCTTC.

This clonotype was detected many times. The genes are TRBV29-1 and TRBJ2-2; D remains unclear. Looked up from germline, CDR1 is SQVTM and CDR2 is ANQGSEA. The CDR3 sequence is 11 residues long. V was trimmed by 7 bases and J by 6 bases, leaving 9 bases between them. The CDR3 protein is CSAQVSGELFF. Written as DNA, the CDR3 is TGCAGCGCCCAGGTCTCCGGGGAGCTGTTTTTT.

The V call is TRBV6-2 or TRBV6-3, the J call TRBJ2-1; no clear D. Trimming took 6 bases from V and 4 from J, leaving 16 bases between them. The CDR3 length is 15 residues. Germline CDR1 is MNHEY and CDR2 is SVGEGT. This CDR3 reads CASSRTGPFYNEQFF. The CDR3 DNA is TGTGCCAGCAGCCGAACCGGACCCTTTTACAATGAGCAGTTCTTC.

This clonotype was seen at least ten times. The chain is built from TRBV6-2 or TRBV6-3 and TRBJ2-7, with 7 bases matching TRBD1. The CDR3 loop spans 13 amino acids. Losses at the gene ends were 6 bases for V and 6 bases for J; bases not matched to a gene: 8. Germline loops: CDR1 MNHEY, CDR2 SVGEGT. The CDR3: CASSTGDTSEQYF. The CDR3 DNA sequence: TGTGCCAGCAGCACAGGGGATACTAGCGAGCAGTACTTC.

A remark on this clonotype: The junction and the germline gene differ at one end; a read error may be behind it. In nucleotides, the CDR3 is TGTGACAGCAGTTTACGGGGTAGCAATCAGCCCCAGCATTTT. This encodes CDSSLRGSNQPQHF. This chain joins TRBV12-3 or TRBV12-4 and TRBJ1-5; D uncertain. The CDR3 extends over 14 amino acids.

This clonotype was detected many times. V is TRBV20-1 and J is TRBJ2-7; 9 bases are a match to TRBD1. V shed 0 bases, J shed 2 bases, and the junction held 5 bases outside the gene matches. This CDR3 has 15 residues. Germline V gives CDR1 DFQATT, CDR2 SNEGSKA (reference sequence). Here the CDR3 DNA reads TGCAGTGCTAGAGAAGACGGGACAGGGACCTACGAGCAGTACTTC. Translated: CSAREDGTGTYEQYF.

There are a few counts of this clonotype. This chain's CDR3 is CASSQEFSGRAHEQFF. The DNA of the CDR3 is TGCGCCAGCAGCCAAGAGTTTAGCGGGAGGGCCCATGAGCAGTTCTTC. V usage is TRBV4-3 and J usage is TRBJ2-1, with 11 bases lining up with TRBD2. V lost 0 bases, J lost 8 bases, and 6 bases stayed unmatched. Germline CDR1 LGHNA, CDR2 YSLEER. CDR3 length: 16 residues.

This clonotype was picked up many times. The chain links TRBV9 to TRBJ2-2; no reliable D call. Trimming cost V 0 bases and J 2 bases, with 5 bases left between them. Germline lookup yields CDR1 SGDLS and CDR2 YYNGEE. The CDR3 has 14 amino acids. CDR3 amino acids: CASSVGPNTGELFF. The DNA for the CDR3 is TGTGCCAGCAGCGTAGGACCAAACACCGGGGAGCTGTTTTTT.

A note on this clonotype: One end of the junction is discordant with germline, which a read error may explain. The CDR3 sequence is CAISPGIQGLTEAFF. For the CDR3, the DNA is TGTGCCATCAGCCCCGGGATACAGGGCCTCACTGAAGCTTTCTTT. The V gene is TRBV4-2, the J gene TRBJ1-1, with a weak D call TRBD1 (6 bases). Germline-derived CDR1 and CDR2 are LGHNA and YNFKEQ. This CDR3 comprises 15 residues.

This clonotype occurred a few times. J is TRBJ1-2 and V is TRBV20-1; D perhaps matches TRBD1 (5 bases). Trimming stripped 0 bases from V and 0 bases from J, with 11 bases between. This CDR3 spans 15 amino acids. CDR1 DFQATT and CDR2 SNEGSKA come from the germline V gene (reference sequence). For the CDR3, the DNA is TGCAGTGCTAGAGAGGGGGGACCAGCTAACTATGGCTACACCTTC. Amino acids: CSAREGGPANYGYTF.

In its sample, this clonotype was seen many times. The chain carries TRBV12-3 or TRBV12-4 and TRBJ2-1; D is ambiguous. CDR3 length equals 14 residues. V gave up 7 bases and J gave up 6 bases, with 16 bases separating them. CDR3 coding DNA: TGTGCCAGCAAGGTCCCTACTACCGGCAATGAGCAGTTCTTC. Amino acids: CASKVPTTGNEQFF.

This clonotype was seen ten or more times. The rearrangement links TRBV6-5 to TRBJ2-1; TRBD2 agrees at 10 bases. CDR1 and CDR2 from the germline V gene are MNHEY and SVGAGI. V was pared by 7 bases and J by 10 bases, with 1 base of the junction left unmatched. CDR3 length equals 11 residues. The CDR3 loop reads CASIAGGEQFF. The CDR3 nucleotides read TGTGCCAGCATAGCGGGAGGCGAGCAGTTCTTC.